This record concerns one T cell receptor (beta chain) sequence. This sample is drawn from a study of beta chain features in type 1 diabetes. Expressed TCRB transcripts were sequenced because the isolated RNA had all been reverse transcribed beforehand. Clones were sequenced by immunoSEQ multiplex PCR, and TCRdb holds only the in-frame ones, with some missing. The sample lists 500,000 to 700,000 clones, less than 20% occurring once. V dropped 4 bases and J dropped 5 bases, with 18 bases sitting between them. This CDR3 has 16 residues. The germline gives CDR1 SGDLS, CDR2 YYNGEE. This rearrangement joins TRBV9 to TRBJ1-4; TRBD1 is a possible D gene (5 bases). The sample consisted of naive CD4+ T cells from blood. The TCR originated in a young man in good health. CDR3 in amino acids: CASSPGHSGGNEKLFF. The CDR3 DNA sequence: TGTGCCAGCAGCCCAGGACACTCGGGTGGAAATGAAAAACTGTTTTTT.